This T cell receptor (beta chain) originates from a study of identifying expanded T cells in peripheral blood (dated by TCRdb to between 2017 and 2020). Context from the whole study: Four technical replicates, made by sequencing separate aliquots from the same pool of genomic DNA, were compared pairwise. Overall study outcomes, separate from this receptor: The binomial model flagged around 1.2 differentially abundant clones between technical replicates but 15 to 17 over around two weeks and 19 over roughly 4 weeks. Variance in clone template counts between roughly 2-week samples significantly increased with total template count across all healthy donors. It was expected by the authors that biological variance in healthy repertoires might increase further over much longer intervals, such as months to years. The beta-binomial model significantly reduced the number of clones called differentially abundant and the false-positive rate across all healthy-donor time intervals.

Remarks on this clone: Its antigen is not yet known. One base away there is no much larger clone; base qualities are not given.

A distance of 14 bases separates the germline ends of V and J, which lose 4 bases and 4 bases respectively. The CDR3 spans 14 residues, from the cysteine through the phenylalanine. CDR3 DNA is the only sequence kept; it has 42 bases, read in frame from the first base. As encoded in the germline V gene, CDR1 is SGHDT while CDR2 is YYEEEE. TCRbeta CDR3 regions were profiled with the immunoSEQ Assay using bias-controlled multiplex PCR amplification of genomic DNA. Processing in the source paper ran as follows. To quantify the absolute abundance of each unique TCRbeta CDR3 region, the sequences were collapsed and filtered. Differential abundance was tested with a binomial (Fisher-equivalent) model and with a beta-binomial model adding time-dependent variance fitted from healthy donors. Clones with fewer than 5 combined templates were removed, and a clone was called differentially abundant if the clone's Benjamini-Hochberg FDR was below 0.01. The form v = (b*log(k)+a)^2 was used to model beta-binomial variance as a function of total template count across the two samples. As stored in TCRdb, this immuneACCESS dataset retains in-frame rearrangements with V and J assigned. A fraction of the clones does not appear; measured against another copy, unresolved V genes explain less than half of the discrepancy, and the remainder lacks a known reason. That table gives V, J and clone size, and the DNA gave D and trimming. Across this sample there are more than 85,000 clones, with about 88% seen only once. The ten largest clones represent just under 8.5% of the sample.

During the collection period, no infections or other immune events were recorded for the healthy donors. Time-dependent variance in a beta-binomial model of T-cell clone differential abundance was calibrated using healthy-donor blood repertoires as a training cohort. The training cohort comprised some 10 healthy donors, 3 female and 7 male. An age range of roughly 25 to 65 years, with an average of around 44 years, was recorded for the donors. Whole blood was collected from each healthy donor at three time points spaced approximately 2 weeks apart and obtained from a commercial supplier. For immunosequencing, genomic DNA was extracted from unsorted whole blood.

Here the chain combines TRBV5-6 and TRBJ1-1; no D gene can be assigned with confidence. The origin of this receptor is a person aged 18 to 70 in good health. The sequenced sample was blood. Read as DNA, the sequence is TGTGCCAGCAGCCGCGGCCTGGGTGGCACTGAAGCTTTCTTT. The translation is CASSRGLGGTEAFF.